This T cell receptor beta chain was retrieved from a study of T cell responses to AZD1222 COVID-19 vaccine. Study findings and constraints: Spike regions recognized by vaccine-associated CD4 TCRs spanned the protein, led by 160-218 and 743-854. In the spike-specific TCR repertoire, nearly half reportedly target unmutated variant regions. Among those given AZD1222, only five or six were seropositive at baseline. A mostly white British donor set with more females was recruited, and clonal diversity was possibly underestimated.

Using immunoSEQ multiplex PCR, the repertoire was profiled, and TCRdb retains in-frame clones only, with some absent. Of approximately 120,000 clones in the sample, 85% to 95% were seen once. Trimming at V came to 3 bases and at J to 4 bases, leaving 3 bases not matched to a gene. Germline CDR1 is LGHDT and CDR2 is YNNKEL (reference sequence). This CDR3 is 15 amino acids long. A note on this clone: The antigen is undetermined.

The origin of this receptor is an adult in good health. The sample here was peripheral blood, taken on day 0 of AZD1222 vaccination. The chain combines TRBV3-1 (or the pseudogene TRBV3-2) with TRBJ1-4; 9 bases agree with TRBD1. The CDR3 DNA is TGTGCCAGCAGCCAGTGGGACAGGGATAATGAAAAACTGTTTTTT. This gives the protein CASSQWDRDNEKLFF.